This TCR beta chain is from a study of blood T cell repertoires in COVID-19. Produced via immunoSEQ multiplex PCR; TCRdb's table is partial and in-frame only. This table holds around 300,000 clones, approximately 88% found once. The source material was PBMCs or T cells enriched from blood (not recorded which). This receptor was identified in a man aged 25-40 years who had recovered from COVID-19.

The CDR3 DNA reads TGTGCCAGCAGCCAAGGACAGGCGAGCTCCTATAATTCACCCCTCCACTTT. Encoded protein: CASSQGQASSYNSPLHF. The V call is TRBV4-2, the J call TRBJ1-6; D perhaps matches TRBD1 (6 bases). Trimming left V 1 base short and J 0 bases short, with 10 bases between. Per germline, CDR1 LGHNA and CDR2 YNFKEQ. This CDR3 is built from 17 residues.